This is a list of T cell receptor beta chains from one sample in a study of cytomegalovirus exposure and HLA in healthy donors. The table came from immunoSEQ multiplex PCR; TCRdb's copy has only in-frame clones and leaves some out. Across about 200,000 clones, the top ten clones capture 1.1% of the sample. Sequenced material: PBMCs. These receptors were collected from a girl aged 2-10 years in good health and CMV-seropositive. Both conserved end residues are part of each CDR3. A D gene is named only where the DNA matches it firmly.

J: TRBJ1-1; V: TRBV4-1; D: TRBD1; CDR3: CASSLVQGVQGTEAFF; DNA: TGCGCCAGCAGCCTTGTACAGGGGGTGCAGGGCACTGAAGCTTTCTTT
J: TRBJ1-6; V: TRBV5-1; D: -; CDR3: CASSSQGDNSPLHF; DNA: TGCGCCAGCAGCTCACAGGGCGATAATTCACCCCTCCACTTT
J: TRBJ2-5; V: TRBV7-7; D: -; CDR3: CASSDGETQYF; DNA: TGTGCTAGCAGCGACGGGGAGACCCAGTACTTC
J: TRBJ2-7; V: TRBV2; D: -; CDR3: CASSEIVPNYEQYF; DNA: TGTGCCAGCAGTGAAATAGTCCCCAACTACGAGCAGTACTTC
J: TRBJ2-5; V: TRBV18; D: -; CDR3: CASSPPQGIEETQYF; DNA: TGTGCCAGCTCACCACCGCAGGGCATAGAAGAGACCCAGTACTTC
J: TRBJ2-1; V: TRBV6-6; D: -; CDR3: CASSSYRIKAYNEQFF; DNA: TGTGCCAGCAGTTCATATAGAATCAAAGCCTACAATGAGCAGTTCTTC
J: TRBJ1-4; V: TRBV2; D: -; CDR3: CASMTSGGEKLFF; DNA: TGTGCCAGCATGACGTCGGGGGGTGAAAAACTGTTTTTT
J: TRBJ2-3; V: TRBV19; D: TRBD2; CDR3: CASSIGGLIRLAGKTDTQYF; DNA: TGTGCCAGTAGTATAGGGGGACTTATAAGACTAGCGGGAAAGACAGATACGCAGTATTTT
J: TRBJ2-1; V: TRBV7-2; D: TRBD2; CDR3: CASSLELAGAYNEQFF; DNA: TGTGCCAGCAGCTTAGAACTAGCGGGAGCCTACAATGAGCAGTTCTTC
J: TRBJ1-5; V: TRBV27; D: -; CDR3: CASSSQGSSNQPRHF; DNA: TGTGCCAGCAGTTCCCAGGGTTCAAGCAATCAGCCCCGGCATTTT
J: TRBJ1-2; V: TRBV7-9; D: TRBD1; CDR3: CASSPNSDRNYGYTF; DNA: TGTGCCAGCAGCCCTAATTCGGACAGGAACTATGGCTACACCTTC
J: TRBJ2-1; V: TRBV5-1; D: -; CDR3: CASSWPANEQFF; DNA: TGCGCCAGCAGCTGGCCCGCCAATGAGCAGTTCTTC
J: TRBJ2-5; V: TRBV6-1; D: -; CDR3: CASIAGETQYF; DNA: TGTGCCAGCATCGCAGGGGAGACCCAGTACTTC
J: TRBJ1-1; V: TRBV10-3; D: -; CDR3: CAISEDSEAFF; DNA: TGTGCCATCAGCGAAGACTCCGAAGCTTTCTTT
J: TRBJ2-5; V: TRBV7-8; D: TRBD2; CDR3: CASSNRIAGGPRETQYF; DNA: TGTGCCAGCAGCAACCGGATAGCGGGAGGGCCGCGGGAGACCCAGTACTTC
J: TRBJ2-7; V: TRBV7-8; D: -; CDR3: CASSLIIGESHAYEQYF; DNA: TGTGCCAGCAGCTTAATCATCGGGGAGTCCCATGCCTACGAGCAGTACTTC
J: TRBJ2-2; V: TRBV7-3; D: -; CDR3: CASSLTRDTGELFF; DNA: TGTGCCAGCAGCTTAACACGGGACACCGGGGAGCTGTTTTTT
J: TRBJ2-1; V: TRBV5-1; D: TRBD2; CDR3: CASSPMLLAVGGNEQFF; DNA: TGCGCCAGCAGCCCAATGCTGCTAGCGGTGGGAGGGAATGAGCAGTTCTTC
J: TRBJ1-2; V: TRBV5-1; D: TRBD1; CDR3: CASSSDRDGYTF; DNA: TGCGCCAGCAGCTCCGACAGGGATGGCTACACCTTC